The entry below gives a single TCR beta chain sequence along with its context. This clone occurred a few times. No antigen is known for it. Qualities for individual bases were not recorded, and no much larger clone is one base off. CDR3 length: 15 amino acids, cysteine to phenylalanine. Only CDR3 DNA is held: 45 bases, read in frame from base 1. V loses 4 bases, J loses 3 bases, and the germline ends lie 16 bases apart. Looking up the germline V gene yields CDR1 SGHTA and CDR2 FQGNSA. The record originates from a study of neoadjuvant nivolumab and ipilimumab in lung cancer (dated by TCRdb to about 2020). For the wider study: Nivolumab was administered intravenously at 3 mg/kg on days 1, 15 and 29, and in the combination arm ipilimumab 1 mg/kg was added on day 1 only. Matched pretherapy and resected tumor pairs were analyzed for seven patients: four treated with nivolumab and three with nivolumab plus ipilimumab. TCR repertoires were compared between pretherapy (baseline) peripheral blood and tumors resected at surgery after neoadjuvant immune checkpoint blockade. The trial treated 44 patients with operable NSCLC: roughly 23 were randomized to nivolumab monotherapy and 21 to nivolumab plus ipilimumab. The primary endpoint of the trial was the rate of major pathologic response (MPR) in the intention-to-treat population of each study arm.

Broad study findings and their caveats: No significant correlation was found between TCR clonality and pathologic tumor regression, and only one major-pathologic-response sample was available for the clonality analysis. From pretherapy to surgery, increases in tumor T-cell richness and clonality were observed in three of three dual-therapy tumors but in only two of four nivolumab-treated tumors. A small number of samples was subjected to TCR sequencing. Richness in tumors resected after neoadjuvant therapy showed a positive correlation with pretherapy blood TCR richness (Spearman R ~ 0.82). Greater TCR richness and clonality were observed in resected tumors than in tumor-adjacent uninvolved lung, and increases were observed in more dual-therapy-treated tumors.

In the paper's terms, the time point label means: at surgical resection after neoadjuvant nivolumab +/- ipilimumab. Samples came from the phase 2 randomized NEOSTAR trial, which tested neoadjuvant nivolumab or nivolumab plus ipilimumab followed by surgery in operable NSCLC. The library relied on the immunoSEQ multiplex PCR assay. As for the original processing: Richness and clonality were used to summarize the repertoires, and clones that significantly expanded or contracted between pre- and post-therapy samples were identified. TCRdb's version of the immuneACCESS table is confined to in-frame rearrangements and falls short of the full clone set. An unresolved V gene accounts for under half of the shortfall where checked; the remainder is of unknown origin. V and J calls and clone size are those listed in that table; D and trimming were worked out from the DNA. For this sample the table gives approximately 9,600 clones, of which about 72% were detected only once. Roughly 3.4% of the sample comes from the top ten.

The chain employs TRBV7-2 and TRBJ2-7; a tentative D match to TRBD2 spans 8 bases. The sequencing used tumor tissue, collected after neoadjuvant nivolumab, alone or with ipilimumab, at or shortly before surgery. The receptor comes from an adult with non-small cell lung cancer. In nucleotides, the sequence is TGTGCCAGCAGCTCAATAGCGGGACAGAACTACGAGCAGTACTTC. Its product reads: CASSSIAGQNYEQYF. With the portions outside the CDR3 filled from the reference TRBV7-2 and TRBJ2-7 genes, the complete variable region becomes GAGVSQSPSNKVTEKGKDVELRCDPISGHTALYWYRQSLGQGLEFLIYFQGNSAPDKSGLPSDRFSAERTGGSVSTLTIQRTQQEDSAVYLCASSSIAGQNYEQYFGPGTRLTVT.